A selection of T cell receptor beta chains follows, all from one sample in a study of T cell clonotyping in hematopoietic cell transplantation. Repertoires were generated with immunoSEQ multiplex PCR, while TCRdb's copy carries only in-frame clones and drops some. The sample lists tens of thousands of clones, 92% occurring once. The sample consisted of PBMCs, taken 100 days after allogeneic stem cell transplant. Receptors originate from a female patient in her fifties who had an allogeneic stem cell transplant from a related donor, so the T cells may come from the graft donor. Some clones in this sample may be carry-over from other donors' samples. Both conserved end residues are part of each CDR3. D genes are given only for firm matches. Size values are once, few and many counts, or a class for expanded clones, and some rows have none.

v_call	clone_size	d_call	j_call	cdr3_nt	cdr3_aa
TRBV5-4	NA	TRBD1	TRBJ1-3	TGTGCCAGCAGCTCCAGACAGGGACCCACCTCTGGAAACACCATATATTTT	CASSSRQGPTSGNTIYF
TRBV11-2	NA	NA	TRBJ1-1	TGTGCCAGCAGCTTTTCCCTTTACCAAGCTTTCTTT	CASSFSLYQAFF
TRBV10-3	NA	TRBD1	TRBJ2-5	TGTGCCATCAGTGACCTTGACAGGGGGGGAGAGACCCAGTACTTC	CAISDLDRGGETQYF
TRBV27	NA	NA	TRBJ2-1	TGTGCCAGCAGTTTGGCAGGATCCCCCCATTGGCAGTTCTTC	CASSLAGSPHWQFF
TRBV30	NA	NA	TRBJ1-4	TGTGCCTGCCTCCCTAATGAAAAACTGTTTTTT	CACLPNEKLFF
TRBV19	NA	NA	TRBJ2-7	TGTGCCAGTAGTATGGTAGGGGCGCCGAGCGAGCAGTACTTC	CASSMVGAPSEQYF
TRBV18	NA	TRBD1	TRBJ2-2	TGTGCCAGCTTGTTGCGGGGACAGGCGAACACCGGGGAGCTGTTTTTT	CASLLRGQANTGELFF
TRBV6-1	once	TRBD2	TRBJ2-7	TGTGCCAGTACTATAGCGGGGACGACCTACGAGCAGTACTTC	CASTIAGTTYEQYF
TRBV6-1	NA	TRBD1	TRBJ1-1	TGTGCCAGCAGTGAAGCGGGGGACAGGGACACTGAAGCTTTCTTT	CASSEAGDRDTEAFF
TRBV10-2	NA	TRBD1	TRBJ2-5	TGCGCCAGCAGACAGGGGGCGGTGGAGACCCAGTACTTC	CASRQGAVETQYF
TRBV13	NA	NA	TRBJ2-7	TGTGCCAGCAGCCTCGGACTGATTTACGAGCAGTACTTC	CASSLGLIYEQYF
TRBV5-1	NA	NA	TRBJ2-3	TGCGCCAGCAGCTCCCATTACCGGGATCTTCAGTATTTT	CASSSHYRDLQYF
TRBV30	NA	NA	TRBJ1-1	TGTGCCTGGAGTGACCCAACTGAAGCTTTCTTT	CAWSDPTEAFF
TRBV5-4	NA	NA	TRBJ1-1	TGTGCCAGCAGCTCCCGGACAGCGAGGAACACTGAAGCTTTCTTT	CASSSRTARNTEAFF
TRBV30	NA	NA	TRBJ2-3	TGTGCCTGGAGTACAGGTTCAGATACGCAGTATTTT	CAWSTGSDTQYF
TRBV6-1	NA	TRBD1	TRBJ2-5	TGTGCCAGCAGTGAAGATTTAGGGACAGGGGGCCAAGAGACCCAGTACTTC	CASSEDLGTGGQETQYF
TRBV10-3	NA	TRBD2	TRBJ2-3	TGTGCCATCAGTGGTGGACCCGGGACTAGCGGGGGGGCCGTAGATACGCAGTATTTT	CAISGGPGTSGGAVDTQYF
TRBV30	NA	NA	TRBJ1-2	TGTGCCTGGAGTTCGAACTATGGCTACACCTTC	CAWSSNYGYTF
TRBV13	once	TRBD2	TRBJ2-1	TGTGCCAGCAGCTTCACCGGGACTAGCGGGGCCCATGAGCAGTTCTTC	CASSFTGTSGAHEQFF
TRBV7-9	few	NA	TRBJ1-2	TGTGCCAGCAGCTTATTATTCGAAGGCTACACCTTC	CASSLLFEGYTF
TRBV23-1	NA	TRBD1	TRBJ2-7	TGCGCCAGCAGTCAATCAGGGCAGGGGGCGCCAAGGCTCGAGCAGTACTTC	CASSQSGQGAPRLEQYF
TRBV5-1	NA	NA	TRBJ2-3	TGCGCCAGCAGCTTGGATAGCGGCGCGACAGATACGCAGTATTTT	CASSLDSGATDTQYF
TRBV11-3	NA	NA	TRBJ2-5	TGTGCCAGCAGCACGACAGGCCCCCAAGAGACCCAGTACTTC	CASSTTGPQETQYF
TRBV14	NA	NA	TRBJ2-2	TGTGCCAGCAGCCTCCTTCCGGGCCGCGCGACGAACACCGGGGAGCTGTTTTTT	CASSLLPGRATNTGELFF
TRBV2	NA	NA	TRBJ1-1	TGTGCCAGCAGAGGCAGGTTGAACACTGAAGCTTTCTTT	CASRGRLNTEAFF
TRBV7-2	NA	NA	TRBJ1-5	TGTGCCAGCAGCTTAGGACGGACCGTGGGTCAGCCCCAGCATTTT	CASSLGRTVGQPQHF
TRBV5-1	NA	NA	TRBJ2-1	TGCGCCAGCAGCTTGGAAACGTATCGGTTCTTC	CASSLETYRFF
TRBV5-1	NA	TRBD1	TRBJ1-1	TGCGCCAGCAGCTCGGACAGGGGGGGAGGAGCAGGTACTGAAGCTTTCTTT	CASSSDRGGGAGTEAFF
TRBV2	once	TRBD2	TRBJ2-5	TGTGCCAGTAGGGCCATGGAGCGGGGGGACCAAGAGACCCAGTACTTC	CASRAMERGDQETQYF
TRBV10-3	once	NA	TRBJ2-2	TGTGCCATCAGTGAGGGAGGCGGGGAGCTGTTTTTT	CAISEGGGELFF
TRBV5-6	NA	TRBD1	TRBJ1-2	TGTGCCAGCACCGGACAGGGGACCTATGGCTACACCTTC	CASTGQGTYGYTF
TRBV7-9	NA	NA	TRBJ1-6	TGTGCCAGCAGCGACGGCCCCGATAAGTCCCTCCACTTT	CASSDGPDKSLHF
TRBV5-6	medium-sized	NA	TRBJ1-2	TGTGCCAGCAGGAATGGACAGATCTATGGCTACACCTTC	CASRNGQIYGYTF
TRBV10-3	NA	NA	TRBJ2-1	TGTGCCATCAGTGTAGTGGCCTCGTTAAGCTCCTACAATGAGCAGTTCTTC	CAISVVASLSSYNEQFF
TRBV30	NA	NA	TRBJ2-7	TGTGCCTGGAGTGTCATCCCGACAGGTCTTGGGGAGCAGTACTTC	CAWSVIPTGLGEQYF
TRBV18	NA	NA	TRBJ1-4	TGTGCCAGCTCACCACGATCCGGGGCGAATAATGAAAAACTGTTTTTT	CASSPRSGANNEKLFF
TRBV6-5	NA	TRBD1	TRBJ2-7	TGTGCCAGCAGTCCAGGGACAGGGGGTCGCGAGCAGTACTTC	CASSPGTGGREQYF
TRBV10-2	NA	TRBD2	TRBJ2-7	TGCGCCAGCAGCGCCAGAATGGGCCTAGCGGGGGGACCTGTCGTTGGGGAGCAGTACTTC	CASSARMGLAGGPVVGEQYF
TRBV10-3	NA	NA	TRBJ1-1	TGTGCCATCAGTGTTGGGGCAGAACCGAGGACTGAAGCTTTCTTT	CAISVGAEPRTEAFF
TRBV5-1	few	NA	TRBJ1-4	TGCGCCAGCAGCTTGCAAGGGACCAGTAATGAAAAACTGTTTTTT	CASSLQGTSNEKLFF
TRBV4-3	once	TRBD1	TRBJ1-2	TGCGCCAGCAGCCAAGGTACCGGGACAGGGGGTGGCTACACCTTC	CASSQGTGTGGGYTF
TRBV5-1	NA	TRBD2	TRBJ2-3	TGCGCCAGCAGCTTGGGTCGAGCGGGGGGCTTCAGAGATACGCAGTATTTT	CASSLGRAGGFRDTQYF